These 3 T cell receptor beta chains share one sample of origin, sequenced in a study of T-cell memory formation after mild COVID-19. TCRdb itself ran the 5' RACE reads through MiXCR, one entry per CDR3 protein. The sample has 200,000 or so distinct CDR3 sequences, roughly 16% seen once; the top ten hold around 2%. The sequencing sample was made of PBMCs or a T cell subset sorted from them (not recorded which). All receptors come from an adult woman who had mild COVID-19 (a few samples of this study predate the infection). Cell type and time point are not known.

This clonotype was counted a few times. This CDR3 is CATSDLSGGAKYNEQFF. The CDR3 DNA reads TGTGCCACCAGTGATTTGAGCGGGGGCGCGAAGTACAATGAGCAGTTCTTC. The chain is built from TRBV24-1 and TRBJ2-1; TRBD2 matches 8 bases. This CDR3 region has 17 residues. The trim removed 0 bases at V and 4 bases at J, leaving 7 bases unmatched. Germline assignment: CDR1 KGHDR and CDR2 SFDVKD.

The chain employs TRBV2 and TRBJ2-1; 10 bases are a match to TRBD2. The CDR3 runs to 14 residues. In germline, CDR1 is SNHLY, CDR2 FYNNEI. With V trimmed by 7 bases and J by 6 bases, 6 bases remained unmatched. Here the CDR3 DNA reads TGTGCCAGCAAAGGGACTAGCGTCGCCAATGAGCAGTTCTTC. It codes for CASKGTSVANEQFF.

The chain has TRBV12-3 or TRBV12-4 and TRBJ2-1; the match to TRBD1 covers 8 bases. Unmatched junction bases numbered 16, after V lost 7 bases and J lost 8 bases. The CDR3 has 16 amino acids. CDR3 region: CASTNQGASLGYEQFF. The DNA for the CDR3 is TGTGCCAGCACCAACCAGGGGGCAAGTTTGGGCTATGAGCAGTTCTTC.